This paragraph covers one T cell receptor beta chain sequence. Its antigen remains unidentified. Using its own MiXCR run on the RT-PCR reads, TCRdb lists one record per CDR3 protein. The data hold hundreds of thousands of distinct CDR3 sequences, with 12% to 15% observed a single time. This entry belongs to a study of response to subunit inactivated influenza vaccine. General study results and limits: Each seasonal influenza vaccination recruits few new T cells, the authors suggested.

From germline, CDR1 is MDHEN and CDR2 SYDVKM. The CDR3 consists of 15 residues. With 5 bases removed from V and 4 bases from J, the gap between germline ends came to 16 bases. This TCR was recovered from a man in his fifties or sixties who received an inactivated influenza vaccine. J is TRBJ2-3 and V is TRBV28; D possibly corresponds to TRBD2 (6 bases). The material was PBMCs from blood, obtained 14 days before vaccination. CDR3 coding DNA: TGTGCCAGCAGTCCCGGGACTGTAAGCTCAGATACGCAGTATTTT. It codes for CASSPGTVSSDTQYF.